The 13 T cell receptor beta chains below come from one sample, sequenced in a study of cytotoxic CD8 clonotypes in ibrutinib-treated CLL. TCRdb keeps only in-frame clones here, not all; method: immunoSEQ multiplex PCR. In the table there are 270,000 or so clones, approximately 76% of which are singletons. Here the sequenced sample was PBMCs, taken at disease progression, from a patient treated with ibrutinib. These TCRs come from a human donor with chronic lymphocytic leukemia.

The V and J genes are TRBV21-1 and TRBJ2-7; TRBD1 reflects the table's D call only, with no check against the DNA. TRBV21-1 is a known pseudogene. The CDR3 loop spans 14 amino acids. CDR3 sequence reads: CASSKLGQGSEQYF. In DNA, the CDR3 is TGTGCCAGCAGCAAACTTGGACAGGGGTCCGAGCAGTACTTC.

V is TRBV7-6 and J is TRBJ2-1; 10 bases agree with TRBD2. Trimming took 2 bases from V and 7 from J; bases not matched to a gene: 5. The CDR3 consists of 15 residues. Germline V gene lookup returns CDR1 SGHVS and CDR2 FNYEAQ. Written as DNA, the CDR3 is TGTGCCAGCAGCTTACTAGCGGGAGAGGTGAATGAGCAGTTCTTC. This codes for CASSLLAGEVNEQFF.

This chain uses TRBV14 with TRBJ2-1, with a tentative D call TRBD2 (6 bases). Germline CDR1 SGHDN, CDR2 FVKESK. The CDR3 consists of 15 residues. Trimming took off 0 bases at V and 8 bases at J, with 14 bases between the two ends. In DNA, the CDR3 is TGTGCCAGCAGCCAAGATTGTCTAGCGTTCGATGAGCAGTTCTTC. Translating gives CASSQDCLAFDEQFF.

The V and J genes are TRBV7-2 and TRBJ1-4; no definite D call. The ends were cut back, 3 bases at V and 0 bases at J, with 17 bases in the middle. This CDR3 has 18 residues. CDR1 SGHTA and CDR2 FQGNSA come from the germline V gene. CDR3 protein: CASSLELVIGSTNEKLFF. DNA of the CDR3: TGTGCCAGCAGCTTGGAGTTGGTGATAGGATCAACTAATGAAAAACTGTTTTTT. The full variable domain, with the rest looked up from reference TRBV7-2 and TRBJ1-4, is GAGVSQSPSNKVTEKGKDVELRCDPISGHTALYWYRQSLGQGLEFLIYFQGNSAPDKSGLPSDRFSAERTGGSVSTLTIQRTQQEDSAVYLCASSLELVIGSTNEKLFFGSGTQLSVL.

This clone was observed a few times. V is TRBV11-2 and J is TRBJ2-7, with 10 bases aligning to TRBD1. The CDR3 length is 15 residues. V was clipped by 1 base and J by 2 bases; unmatched bases: 2. CDR1 SGHAT and CDR2 FQNNGV come from the germline V gene. The CDR3 protein is CASSLAGQGAYEQYF. The CDR3, as DNA: TGTGCCAGCAGCTTAGCCGGACAGGGGGCCTACGAGCAGTACTTC.

The chain joins TRBV6-5 to TRBJ1-1; TRBD1 matches at 7 bases. Germline V CDR1 and CDR2: MNHEY, SVGAGI. V was clipped by 8 bases and J by 0 bases; unmatched bases: 9. The CDR3 is 15 amino acids. Here the CDR3 DNA reads TGTGCCAGCCTGGACCGGGACAGCTTGAACACTGAAGCTTTCTTT. Protein product: CASLDRDSLNTEAFF.

The V gene is TRBV7-8, the J gene TRBJ2-7, with 7 bases lining up with TRBD1. This CDR3 is built from 16 residues. From germline, CDR1 is SGHVS and CDR2 FQNEAQ. After removal of 3 bases from V and 1 base from J, the junction contained 9 bases not matched to a gene. In DNA, the CDR3 is TGTGCCAGCAGCTTGCGACAGGGCCTTAATTCCTACGAGCAGTACTTC. This codes for CASSLRQGLNSYEQYF.

The CDR3 bases are TGCGCCAGCAGTGATATGGGGGGGTATGGCTACACCTTC. Encoded protein: CASSDMGGYGYTF. The chain uses TRBV10-2 and TRBJ1-2; TRBD1 is a possible D gene (5 bases). This CDR3 spans 13 amino acids. The ends were cut back, 3 bases at V and 5 bases at J, with 10 bases in the middle. The germline V gene encodes CDR1 WSHSY and CDR2 SAAADI.

The rearrangement links TRBV5-1 to TRBJ1-1; weak D call: TRBD1 (5 bases). CDR1 is SGHRS and CDR2 is YFSETQ in the germline V gene. Trimming took 0 bases from V and 7 from J, leaving 19 bases between them. This CDR3 spans 16 amino acids. CDR3: CASSLAEVGVRSEAFF. Here the CDR3 DNA reads TGCGCCAGCAGCTTGGCTGAGGTGGGGGTAAGGAGTGAAGCTTTCTTT.

This rearrangement joins TRBV15 to TRBJ2-5; TRBD2 matches at 8 bases. V lost 1 base, J lost 2 bases, and 15 bases stayed unmatched. CDR1 LNHNV and CDR2 YYDKDF come from the germline V gene (reference sequence). The CDR3 spans 19 residues. The CDR3, as DNA: TGTGCCACCAGCAGAGTTGGCCTTTTAGCGGGGTTCACACAAGAGACCCAGTACTTC. Its translation: CATSRVGLLAGFTQETQYF.

V usage is TRBV12-5 and J usage is TRBJ1-2; no clear D. Germline V gene data show CDR1 as LGHNT and CDR2 as FRNRAP. V lost 7 bases to trimming and J lost 4 bases, with 13 bases between them. The CDR3 length is 13 residues. CDR3 sequence: CASALPPGYGYTF. Here the CDR3 DNA reads TGTGCTAGTGCCCTACCGCCAGGCTATGGCTACACCTTC.

For this clone: Relative to the germline gene, one junction end is altered; a read error may explain this. The chain combines TRBV6-6 with TRBJ1-2; no reliable D call. The germline CDR1 and CDR2 sequences are MNHNY and SVGAGI (reference sequence). CDR3 length: 14 residues. The CDR3 is CAISGHGPNYGYTF. CDR3 coding DNA: TGTGCCATCAGTGGTCATGGACCCAACTATGGCTACACCTTC.

The chain has TRBV29-1 and TRBJ1-4; tentative D call: TRBD1 (6 bases). Trimming took off 4 bases at V and 4 bases at J, with 16 bases between the two ends. There are 15 residues in the CDR3. CDR1 and CDR2 from the germline V gene are SQVTM and ANQGSEA. The CDR3 loop is CSVAGAGADNEKLFF. In DNA, the CDR3 is TGCAGCGTTGCGGGGGCGGGAGCAGATAATGAAAAACTGTTTTTT.